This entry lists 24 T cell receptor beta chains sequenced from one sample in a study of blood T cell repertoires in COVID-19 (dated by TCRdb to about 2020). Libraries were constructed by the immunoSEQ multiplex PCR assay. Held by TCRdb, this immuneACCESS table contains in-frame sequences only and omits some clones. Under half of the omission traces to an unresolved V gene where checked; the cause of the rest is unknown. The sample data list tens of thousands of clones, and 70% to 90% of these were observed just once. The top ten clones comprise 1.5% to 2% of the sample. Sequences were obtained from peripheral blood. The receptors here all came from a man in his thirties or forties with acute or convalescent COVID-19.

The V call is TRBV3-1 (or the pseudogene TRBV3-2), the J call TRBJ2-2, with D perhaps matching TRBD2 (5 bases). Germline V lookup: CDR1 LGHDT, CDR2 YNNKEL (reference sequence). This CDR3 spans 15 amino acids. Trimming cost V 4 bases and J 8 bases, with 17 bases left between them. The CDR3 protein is CASSLSPAGGGELFF. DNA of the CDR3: TGTGCCAGCAGCCTGTCGCCGGCAGGAGGTGGGGAGCTGTTTTTT.

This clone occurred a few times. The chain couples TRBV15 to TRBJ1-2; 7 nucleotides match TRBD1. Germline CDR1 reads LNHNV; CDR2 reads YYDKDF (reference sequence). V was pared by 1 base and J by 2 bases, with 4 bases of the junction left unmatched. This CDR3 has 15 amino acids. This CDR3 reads CATSRGTTGNYGYTF. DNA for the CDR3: TGTGCCACCAGCAGAGGGACGACAGGGAACTATGGCTACACCTTC.

CDR3: CASRAPGLVTGEQYF. CDR3 nucleotide sequence: TGTGCCAGCAGGGCACCGGGACTCGTAACGGGCGAGCAGTACTTC. V is TRBV7-2 and J is TRBJ2-7, with TRBD2 as a possible D gene (6 bases). Germline V gene sequence: CDR1 SGHTA, CDR2 FQGNSA. V was cut by 6 bases and J by 6 bases, with 21 bases left in between. This CDR3 comprises 15 residues. Full variable domain (missing parts from reference TRBV7-2 and TRBJ2-7): GAGVSQSPSNKVTEKGKDVELRCDPISGHTALYWYRQSLGQGLEFLIYFQGNSAPDKSGLPSDRFSAERTGGSVSTLTIQRTQQEDSAVYLCASRAPGLVTGEQYFGPGTRLTVT.

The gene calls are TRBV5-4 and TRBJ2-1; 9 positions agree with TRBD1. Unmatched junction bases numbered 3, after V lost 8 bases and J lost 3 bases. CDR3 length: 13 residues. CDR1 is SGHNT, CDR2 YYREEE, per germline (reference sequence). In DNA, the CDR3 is TGTGCCAGTCGACAGGGGGGCTACAATGAGCAGTTCTTC. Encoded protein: CASRQGGYNEQFF.

The CDR3 loop is CASSLGTGTSSYEQYV. CDR3 DNA sequence: TGTGCCAGCAGCTTGGGGACAGGGACGAGTTCCTACGAGCAGTACGTC. This chain uses TRBV5-5 with TRBJ2-7, with 8 bases identical to TRBD1. Germline lookup yields CDR1 SGHKS and CDR2 YYEKEE (reference sequence). The J segment lost 1 base and the V segment lost 0 bases, leaving 6 bases of the junction unmatched. The CDR3 consists of 16 residues.

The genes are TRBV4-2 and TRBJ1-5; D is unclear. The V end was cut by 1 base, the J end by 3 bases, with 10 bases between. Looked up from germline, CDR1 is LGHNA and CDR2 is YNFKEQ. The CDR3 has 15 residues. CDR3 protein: CASSQVSQDNQPQHF. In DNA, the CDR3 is TGTGCCAGCAGCCAAGTGTCCCAGGACAATCAGCCCCAGCATTTT.

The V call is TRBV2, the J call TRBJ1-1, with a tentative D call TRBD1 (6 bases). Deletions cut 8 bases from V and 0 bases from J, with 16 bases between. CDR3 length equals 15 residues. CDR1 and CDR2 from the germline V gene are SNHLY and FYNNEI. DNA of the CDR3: TGTGCCAGCTTGCGGGGGGCTGGGATGAACACTGAAGCTTTCTTT. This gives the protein CASLRGAGMNTEAFF.

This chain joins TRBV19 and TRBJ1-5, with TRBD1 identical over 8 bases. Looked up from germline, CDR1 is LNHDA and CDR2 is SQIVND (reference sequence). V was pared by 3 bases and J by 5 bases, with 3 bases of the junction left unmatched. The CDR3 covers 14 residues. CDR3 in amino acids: CASSMVQGDQPQHF. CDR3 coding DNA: TGTGCCAGTAGTATGGTACAGGGGGATCAGCCCCAGCATTTT.

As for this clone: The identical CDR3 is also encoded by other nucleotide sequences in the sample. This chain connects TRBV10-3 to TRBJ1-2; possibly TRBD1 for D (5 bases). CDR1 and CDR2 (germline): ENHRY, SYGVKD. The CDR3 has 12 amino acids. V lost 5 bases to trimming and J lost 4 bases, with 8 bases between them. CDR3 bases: TGTGCCATCAGTACAGGCCTCTATGGCTACACCTTC. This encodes CAISTGLYGYTF.

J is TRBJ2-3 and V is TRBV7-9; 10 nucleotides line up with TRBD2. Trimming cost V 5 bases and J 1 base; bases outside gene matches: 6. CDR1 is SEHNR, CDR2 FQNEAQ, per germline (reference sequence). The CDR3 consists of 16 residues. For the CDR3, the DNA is TGTGCCAGCAGCCCCGGACTAGCGGCCCGCACAGATACGCAGTATTTT. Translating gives CASSPGLAARTDTQYF.

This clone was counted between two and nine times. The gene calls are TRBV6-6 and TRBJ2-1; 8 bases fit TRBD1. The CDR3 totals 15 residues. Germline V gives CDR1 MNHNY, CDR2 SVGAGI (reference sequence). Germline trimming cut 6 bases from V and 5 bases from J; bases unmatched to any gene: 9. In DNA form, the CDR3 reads TGTGCCAGCAGACCCAGGGGACAGGTCCACAATGAGCAGTTCTTC. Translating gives CASRPRGQVHNEQFF.

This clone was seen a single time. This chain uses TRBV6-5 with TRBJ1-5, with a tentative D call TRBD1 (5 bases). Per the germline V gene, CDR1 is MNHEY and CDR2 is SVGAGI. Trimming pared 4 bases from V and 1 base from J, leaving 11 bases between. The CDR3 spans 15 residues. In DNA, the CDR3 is TGTGCCAGCAGTTTCGGGGGTTCGAGCAATCAGCCCCAGCATTTT. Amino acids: CASSFGGSSNQPQHF.

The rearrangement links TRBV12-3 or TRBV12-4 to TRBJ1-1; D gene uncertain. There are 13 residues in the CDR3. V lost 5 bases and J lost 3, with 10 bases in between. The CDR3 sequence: CASSPTEYTEAFF. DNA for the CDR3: TGTGCCAGCAGTCCTACAGAGTACACTGAAGCTTTCTTT.

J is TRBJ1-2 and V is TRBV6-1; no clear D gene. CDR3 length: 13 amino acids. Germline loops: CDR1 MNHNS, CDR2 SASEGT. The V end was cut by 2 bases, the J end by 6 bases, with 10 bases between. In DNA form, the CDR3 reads TGTGCCAGCAGTGAATCACAACTACATGGCTACACCTTC. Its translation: CASSESQLHGYTF.

CDR3 nucleotides: TGTGCCATCAGTCGGGAGGGCACTGAAGCTTTCTTT. Protein sequence: CAISREGTEAFF. The V gene is TRBV10-3, the J gene TRBJ1-1; no clear D gene. The ends were cut back, 5 bases at V and 4 bases at J, with 8 bases in the middle. The CDR3 is 12 amino acids. The V gene's germline CDR1 is ENHRY and CDR2 SYGVKD.

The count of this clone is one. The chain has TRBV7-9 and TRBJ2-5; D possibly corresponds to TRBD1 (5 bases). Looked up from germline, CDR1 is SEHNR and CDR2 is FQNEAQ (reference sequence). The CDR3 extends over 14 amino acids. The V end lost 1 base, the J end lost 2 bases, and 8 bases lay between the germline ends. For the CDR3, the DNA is TGTGCCAGCAGCTTAGTGGGGCTGCAAGAGACCCAGTACTTC. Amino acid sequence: CASSLVGLQETQYF. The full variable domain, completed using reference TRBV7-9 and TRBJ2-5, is DTGVSQNPRHKITKRGQNVTFRCDPISEHNRLYWYRQTLGQGPEFLTYFQNEAQLEKSRLLSDRFSAERPKGSFSTLEIQRTEQGDSAMYLCASSLVGLQETQYFGPGTRLLVL.

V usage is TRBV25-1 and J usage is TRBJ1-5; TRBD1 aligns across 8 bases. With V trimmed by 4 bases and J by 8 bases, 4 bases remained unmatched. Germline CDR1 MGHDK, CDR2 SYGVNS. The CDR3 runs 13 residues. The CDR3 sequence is CASSGRGQEPQHF. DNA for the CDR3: TGTGCCAGCAGTGGCAGGGGGCAGGAGCCCCAGCATTTT.

CDR3 sequence (DNA): TGTGCCAGTTTATCCGGGACTAGCGGCGAGCAGTACTTC. It is translated as CASLSGTSGEQYF. This chain uses TRBV2 with TRBJ2-7, with 11 bases that match TRBD2. V lost 9 bases to trimming and J lost 6 bases; unmatched junction nucleotides: 7. The CDR3 is 13 amino acids. CDR1 and CDR2 from the germline V gene are SNHLY and FYNNEI.

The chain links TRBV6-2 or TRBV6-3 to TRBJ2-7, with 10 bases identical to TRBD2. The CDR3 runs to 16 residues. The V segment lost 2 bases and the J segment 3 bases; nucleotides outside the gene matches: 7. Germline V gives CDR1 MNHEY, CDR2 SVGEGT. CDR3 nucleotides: TGTGCCAGCAGTTACACCCTAGCGGGAGTAGGCTACGAGCAGTACTTC. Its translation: CASSYTLAGVGYEQYF.

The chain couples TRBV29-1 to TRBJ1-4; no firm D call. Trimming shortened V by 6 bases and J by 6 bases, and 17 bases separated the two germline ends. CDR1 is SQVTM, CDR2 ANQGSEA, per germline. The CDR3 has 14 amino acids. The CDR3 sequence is CSVRGGRLDEKLFF. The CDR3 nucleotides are TGCAGCGTCCGGGGTGGGCGTCTCGATGAAAAACTGTTTTTT.

CDR3 bases: TGCGCCAGCCAGCGGACAGTTGGGGACACCGGGGAGCTGTTTTTT. Translation gives CASQRTVGDTGELFF. The chain combines TRBV5-1 with TRBJ2-2; D may be TRBD1 (6 bases). This CDR3 spans 15 amino acids. With 7 bases removed from V and 3 bases from J, the gap between germline ends came to 16 bases. Germline lookup yields CDR1 SGHRS and CDR2 YFSETQ.

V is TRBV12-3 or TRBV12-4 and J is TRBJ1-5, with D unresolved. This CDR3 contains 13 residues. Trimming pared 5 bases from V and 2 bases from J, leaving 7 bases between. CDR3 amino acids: CASSPSGNQPQHF. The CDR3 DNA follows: TGTGCCAGCAGTCCTTCTGGCAATCAGCCCCAGCATTTT.

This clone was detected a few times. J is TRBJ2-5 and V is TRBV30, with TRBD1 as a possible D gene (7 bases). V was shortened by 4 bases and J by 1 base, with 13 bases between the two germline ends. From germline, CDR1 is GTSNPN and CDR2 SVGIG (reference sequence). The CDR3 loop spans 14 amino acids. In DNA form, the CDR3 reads TGTGCCTGGACGGGGCGGGACAGCCAAGAGACCCAGTACTTC. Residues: CAWTGRDSQETQYF.

CDR3: CASSPPLYPGQGPTNEKLFF. The CDR3 bases are TGTGCCAGCAGTCCTCCTCTCTATCCGGGACAGGGGCCCACTAATGAAAAACTGTTTTTT. J is TRBJ1-4 and V is TRBV6-6; 10 bases agree with TRBD1. CDR3 size: 20 residues. Looked up from germline, CDR1 is MNHNY and CDR2 is SVGAGI (reference sequence). V lost 5 bases, J lost 2 bases, and 17 bases stayed unmatched.